Given below is one TCR beta chain in context. Its antigen is still unknown. Germline values: CDR1 SGHRS, CDR2 YFSETQ. V was clipped by 4 bases and J by 4 bases, with 10 bases between them. The CDR3 runs to 13 residues. These data belong to a study of CD8+ T cells in alopecia areata. About the study: Tofacitinib administration persisted for 6 to 18 months, succeeded by 6 months off drug. Study results and caveats: Scalp specimens additionally yield sequences from normal skin's resident alphabeta T cells.

Extraction of RNA preceded its reverse transcription into cDNA, which served as the sequencing template. Clones were read by immunoSEQ multiplex PCR, and TCRdb kept only the in-frame ones, dropping some. The sample includes around 200,000 clones, roughly 65% of them seen just once. The V call is TRBV5-1, the J call TRBJ2-3; unclear D gene. The sequencing here drew on CD4+ T cells sorted from blood, taken at week 0. This clonotype originated in a human donor with alopecia areata. CDR3 protein: CASSVDSSDTQYF. The CDR3 DNA sequence: TGCGCCAGCAGCGTCGACTCGTCAGATACGCAGTATTTT.